This T cell receptor beta chain was identified in a study of cytomegalovirus exposure and HLA in healthy donors. Germline V gene sequence: CDR1 SGHRS, CDR2 YFSETQ. This CDR3 is 13 amino acids long. V shed 0 bases, J shed 7 bases, and the junction held 3 bases outside the gene matches. It was with 60 Vbeta and 13 Jbeta primers that the PCR ran. Profiling relied on immunoSEQ multiplex PCR, and the TCRdb table lists in-frame clones only, not all of them. The top ten clones hold just over 4.5% of a sample with around 140,000 clones, about four fifths of them seen once. Sequenced input: PBMCs. The clonotype originates from a man aged 40-55 years in good health and CMV-seronegative. The chain carries TRBV5-1 and TRBJ2-7; 8 bases agree with TRBD2. The CDR3 is CASSLGGTSEQYF. CDR3 nucleotide sequence: TGCGCCAGCAGCTTGGGTGGGACTAGTGAGCAGTACTTC. The entire variable domain, with the rest obtained from reference TRBV5-1 and TRBJ2-7, is as follows: KAGVTQTPRYLIKTRGQQVTLSCSPISGHRSVSWYQQTPGQGLQFLFEYFSETQRNKGNFPGRFSGRQFSNSRSEMNVSTLELGDSALYLCASSLGGTSEQYFGPGTRLTVT.